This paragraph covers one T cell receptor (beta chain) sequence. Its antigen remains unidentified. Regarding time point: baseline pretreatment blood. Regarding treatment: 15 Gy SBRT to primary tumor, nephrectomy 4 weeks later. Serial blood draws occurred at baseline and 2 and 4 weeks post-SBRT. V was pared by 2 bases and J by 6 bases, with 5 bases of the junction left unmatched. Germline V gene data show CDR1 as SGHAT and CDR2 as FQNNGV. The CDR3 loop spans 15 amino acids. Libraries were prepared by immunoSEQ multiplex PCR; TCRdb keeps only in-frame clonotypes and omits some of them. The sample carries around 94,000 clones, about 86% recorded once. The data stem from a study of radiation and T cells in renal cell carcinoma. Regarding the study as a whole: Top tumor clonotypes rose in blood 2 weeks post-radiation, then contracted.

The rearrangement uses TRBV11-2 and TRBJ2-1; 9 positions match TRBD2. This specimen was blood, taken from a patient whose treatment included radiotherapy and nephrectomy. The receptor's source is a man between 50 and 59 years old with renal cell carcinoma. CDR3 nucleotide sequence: TGTGCCAGCAGCTTACGAGCGGGGGGCCCCAATGAGCAGTTCTTC. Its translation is CASSLRAGGPNEQFF. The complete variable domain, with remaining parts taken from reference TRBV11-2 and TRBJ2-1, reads EAGVAQSPRYKIIEKRQSVAFWCNPISGHATLYWYQQILGQGPKLLIQFQNNGVVDDSQLPKDRFSAERLKGVDSTLKIQPAKLEDSAVYLCASSLRAGGPNEQFFGPGTRLTVL.